This T cell receptor beta chain was sequenced during a study of blood T cell repertoires in COVID-19. V gave up 3 bases and J gave up 4 bases, with 11 bases separating them. Germline V lookup: CDR1 SGHTS, CDR2 YDEGEE. The CDR3 is made up of 14 amino acids. Profiling relied on immunoSEQ multiplex PCR, and the TCRdb table lists in-frame clones only, not all of them. The profile shows 80,000 or so clones, more than 80% of them singletons. This receptor was identified in a woman older than 75 with acute or convalescent COVID-19. The specimen was peripheral blood. This chain connects TRBV5-8 to TRBJ1-3; D uncertain. In DNA form, the CDR3 reads TGTGCCAGCAGCTCAGTTGGGCCGGGAAACACCATATATTTT. Translation: CASSSVGPGNTIYF.